Each of the 22 T cell receptor beta chains below was sequenced from the same sample in a study of persistence of HIV-infected CD4 T cells (dated by TCRdb to 2018 to 2020). No antigens are known for them. Explained via the paper, the treatment or condition label denotes: suppressive antiretroviral therapy. A pool of overlapping HIV-1 Gag 15-mer peptides was used at 0.95 to 1 ug per peptide per mL for cell stimulation. Nonresponding CD40L-negative CD69-negative CD45RO-high memory CD4+ T cells were sorted as memory populations depleted of antigen-responding cells. TCRbeta repertoires were sequenced from genomic DNA with the immunoSEQ hsTCRB assay version 4 in survey mode. In its TCRdb copy, this immuneACCESS table keeps in-frame sequences only and misses some clones. Where compared with another copy, unresolved V genes explain less than half of these, and the others have no known cause. Across this sample there are approximately 34,000 clones, with roughly four fifths seen only once. The leading ten clones occupy 18% of the sample.

The sample was CD4+ T cells sorted from PBMCs after 18-hour stimulation, taken from a patient who received antiretroviral therapy. This specimen's cell subset or site label, per the study, means: CD40L-CD69- CD45RO-high memory CD4 T cells not responding to Gag peptides. The receptors derive from an adult woman with HIV who was CMV-seropositive.

This rearrangement joins TRBV5-6 to TRBJ1-1; D gene unclear. Germline CDR1 SGHDT, CDR2 YYEEEE. Trimming removed 4 bases at V and 2 bases at J, with 12 bases between. CDR3 length: 14 residues. CDR3 nucleotides: TGTGCCAGCAGCCGGCGGGCGACCAACACTGAAGCTTTCTTT. It translates to CASSRRATNTEAFF.

The chain links TRBV5-4 to TRBJ2-5; TRBD2 is a possible D gene (5 bases). There are 13 residues in the CDR3. Germline CDR1 is SGHNT and CDR2 is YYREEE (reference sequence). V lost 5 bases and J 5 bases, leaving 13 bases between the germline ends. DNA for the CDR3: TGTGCCAGCAGTTTCGGGTCGGGGGAGACCCAGTACTTC. This sequence encodes CASSFGSGETQYF.

The chain joins TRBV6-4 to TRBJ2-5, with D possibly matching TRBD1 (6 bases). V was trimmed by 4 bases and J by 1 base, leaving 10 bases between them. The CDR3 covers 14 residues. Germline V gene data show CDR1 as MRHNA and CDR2 as SNTAGT. CDR3 sequence (DNA): TGTGCCAGCAGTGGCCTAGGGGGCCAAGAGACCCAGTACTTC. This codes for CASSGLGGQETQYF.

CDR3 protein: CAGSRDTTEAFF. The CDR3 DNA reads TGTGCCGGCTCCCGGGACACCACTGAAGCTTTCTTT. The chain couples TRBV10-3 to TRBJ1-1; weak D call: TRBD1 (6 bases). CDR3 length equals 12 residues. The germline V gene has CDR1 ENHRY and CDR2 SYGVKD. Trimming left V 11 bases short and J 4 bases short, with 14 bases between.

This clone came up once. This chain joins TRBV7-8 and TRBJ2-7; a possible D gene is TRBD2 (6 bases). Deletions cut 2 bases from V and 2 bases from J, with 10 bases between. CDR3 length: 14 residues. The germline V gene has CDR1 SGHVS and CDR2 FQNEAQ. CDR3 in DNA: TGTGCCAGCAGCTTAACGGGGGTGGCCTACGAGCAGTACTTC. Its translation: CASSLTGVAYEQYF.

The chain links TRBV6-1 to TRBJ1-5, with D unresolved. This CDR3 is 15 amino acids long. In germline, CDR1 is MNHNS, CDR2 SASEGT. The V end lost 0 bases, the J end lost 6 bases, and 12 bases lay between the germline ends. Here the CDR3 DNA reads TGTGCCAGCAGTGAAGCGGCCCTGGCGGGTCAGCCCCAGCATTTT. This encodes CASSEAALAGQPQHF.

This clone came up a few times. The gene calls are TRBV29-1 and TRBJ1-2, with no clear D. Germline loops: CDR1 SQVTM, CDR2 ANQGSEA. V was clipped by 6 bases and J by 4 bases, with 12 bases between them. This CDR3 has 12 residues. DNA for the CDR3: TGCAGCGTGGACCCTCTCTCCTATGGCTACACCTTC. Amino acid sequence: CSVDPLSYGYTF.

This chain links TRBV14 with TRBJ2-1; no firm D call. V was clipped by 0 bases and J by 7 bases, with 4 bases between them. The CDR3 is 12 residues long. CDR1 and CDR2 from the germline V gene are SGHDN and FVKESK. DNA for the CDR3: TGTGCCAGCAGCCAAGAACGGAATGAGCAGTTCTTC. This codes for CASSQERNEQFF.

This chain connects TRBV6-5 to TRBJ2-5; 15 bases fit TRBD2. The CDR3 length is 16 residues. Trimming took 2 bases from V and 2 from J; bases not matched to a gene: 0. CDR1 MNHEY and CDR2 SVGAGI come from the germline V gene. The CDR3 DNA is TGTGCCAGCAGTTACGGGACTAGCGGGGGGCAAGAGACCCAGTACTTC. Residues: CASSYGTSGGQETQYF.

This chain connects TRBV28 to TRBJ1-3; the D gene is possibly TRBD1 (6 bases). The V and J ends lost 6 bases and 0 bases respectively, with 12 bases between them. CDR3 size: 15 residues. Germline values: CDR1 MDHEN, CDR2 SYDVKM. CDR3 in DNA: TGTGCCAGCAGGTCAGGGGAAGTCTCTGGAAACACCATATATTTT. It specifies CASRSGEVSGNTIYF.

This clone was seen a handful of times. The chain recombines TRBV10-3 with TRBJ1-2, with a tentative D call TRBD1 (6 bases). CDR3 size: 13 residues. V shed 0 bases and J shed 7 bases, with 9 bases lying between them. CDR1 is ENHRY, CDR2 SYGVKD, per germline. The CDR3 reads CAISESTGSGYTF. The CDR3 nucleotides read TGTGCCATCAGTGAGTCCACAGGGAGTGGCTACACCTTC.

This chain connects TRBV18 to TRBJ2-3; D is possibly TRBD1 or TRBD2 (5 bases each). Germline values: CDR1 KGHSH, CDR2 LQKENI. This CDR3 comprises 13 residues. The ends were cut back, 3 bases at V and 4 bases at J, with 8 bases in the middle. The CDR3: CASSPQGADTQYF. CDR3 sequence (DNA): TGTGCCAGCTCACCGCAGGGAGCAGATACGCAGTATTTT.

The chain couples TRBV4-2 to TRBJ2-5; D is unclear. CDR1 is LGHNA and CDR2 is YNFKEQ in the germline V gene. V was shortened by 0 bases and J by 2 bases, with 10 bases between the two germline ends. The CDR3 spans 15 residues. The chain's CDR3 is CASSQDGSRQETQYF. In DNA, the CDR3 is TGTGCCAGCAGCCAAGATGGTAGTCGTCAAGAGACCCAGTACTTC.

This sequence joins TRBV7-9 and TRBJ2-7; D may be TRBD2 (6 bases). CDR3 length equals 17 residues. Trimming stripped 4 bases from V and 6 bases from J, with 25 bases between. Germline loops: CDR1 SEHNR, CDR2 FQNEAQ (reference sequence). Here the CDR3 reads CASSSHYSRDSGVEQYF. CDR3 DNA sequence: TGTGCCAGCAGCTCCCATTACTCGCGGGACTCCGGAGTCGAGCAGTACTTC. Based on the CDR3 plus reference TRBV7-9 and TRBJ2-7, the full variable domain is DTGVSQNPRHKITKRGQNVTFRCDPISEHNRLYWYRQTLGQGPEFLTYFQNEAQLEKSRLLSDRFSAERPKGSFSTLEIQRTEQGDSAMYLCASSSHYSRDSGVEQYFGPGTRLTVT.

This clone has just a few counts. The chain has TRBV9 and TRBJ2-2; D is ambiguous. Germline values: CDR1 SGDLS, CDR2 YYNGEE. V shed 3 bases and J shed 6 bases, with 12 bases lying between them. The CDR3 runs to 14 residues. CDR3 DNA sequence: TGTGCCAGCAGCGCGAGGACCTCCCCCGGGGAGCTGTTTTTT. It codes for CASSARTSPGELFF.

The sample holds a few counts of this clone. This chain uses TRBV6-2 or TRBV6-3 with TRBJ1-2, with 8 bases matching TRBD1. Trimming took 4 bases from V and 7 from J; bases not matched to a gene: 11. The CDR3 has 15 residues. Per the germline V gene, CDR1 is MNHEY and CDR2 is SVGEGT. Written as DNA, the CDR3 is TGTGCCAGCAGTTTGAATCAGGGGGCGCACGGTGGCTACACCTTC. Translation: CASSLNQGAHGGYTF.

In its sample, this clone was seen a few times. This sequence joins TRBV7-8 and TRBJ1-2; D gene uncertain. CDR3 size: 18 residues. Trimming left V 1 base short and J 0 bases short, with 18 bases between. Looked up from germline, CDR1 is SGHVS and CDR2 is FQNEAQ. The CDR3 spells CASSLVVIVSGTNYGYTF. The CDR3 coding sequence is TGTGCCAGCAGCTTAGTCGTCATCGTATCCGGTACTAACTATGGCTACACCTTC.

J is TRBJ1-4 and V is TRBV2, with D perhaps matching TRBD1 (5 bases). The CDR3 contains 13 residues. Germline CDR1 is SNHLY and CDR2 is FYNNEI. Trimming pared 7 bases from V and 3 bases from J, leaving 9 bases between. Here the CDR3 reads CASTGGANEKLFF. CDR3 DNA: TGTGCCAGCACGGGAGGGGCTAATGAAAAACTGTTTTTT.

The V gene is TRBV7-9, the J gene TRBJ2-4; 9 bases match TRBD1. This CDR3 is 14 amino acids long. V was pared by 5 bases and J by 8 bases, with 7 bases of the junction left unmatched. CDR1 and CDR2 (germline): SEHNR, FQNEAQ (reference sequence). The CDR3 bases are TGTGCCAGCAGCGACGGCAGGACAGGGGACATTCAGTACTTC. Translated, it gives CASSDGRTGDIQYF.

The gene calls are TRBV6-5 and TRBJ2-3; perhaps TRBD1 as D (6 bases). In germline, CDR1 is MNHEY, CDR2 SVGAGI. The V gene lost 6 bases and the J gene lost 4 bases, with 14 bases spanning the gap. CDR3 length equals 14 residues. The CDR3 DNA reads TGTGCCAGCAGGGGGACATCGGGCGCAGATACGCAGTATTTT. Amino acids: CASRGTSGADTQYF.

The gene calls are TRBV7-6 and TRBJ2-7; the D is unclear. Germline assignment: CDR1 SGHVS and CDR2 FNYEAQ. The V end lost 1 base, the J end lost 5 bases, and 12 bases lay between the germline ends. The CDR3 is made up of 14 amino acids. The chain's CDR3 is CASSLGGRFHEQYF. The DNA of the CDR3 is TGTGCCAGCAGCTTAGGTGGGCGCTTTCACGAGCAGTACTTC.

The gene calls are TRBV29-1 and TRBJ2-1; D not resolved. V gave up 4 bases and J gave up 8 bases, with 12 bases separating them. Germline CDR1 reads SQVTM; CDR2 reads ANQGSEA. The CDR3 extends over 12 amino acids. In DNA form, the CDR3 reads TGCAGCGTTGGAGGCTCTAACCATGAGCAGTTCTTC. Translation gives CSVGGSNHEQFF.